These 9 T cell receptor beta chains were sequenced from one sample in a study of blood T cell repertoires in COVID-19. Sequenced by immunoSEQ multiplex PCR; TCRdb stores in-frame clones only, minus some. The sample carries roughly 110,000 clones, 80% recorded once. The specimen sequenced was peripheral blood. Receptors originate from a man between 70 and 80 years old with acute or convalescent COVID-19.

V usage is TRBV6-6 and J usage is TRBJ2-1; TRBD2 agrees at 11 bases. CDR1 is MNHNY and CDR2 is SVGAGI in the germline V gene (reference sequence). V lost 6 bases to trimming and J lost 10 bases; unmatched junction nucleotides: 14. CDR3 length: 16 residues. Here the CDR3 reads CASSQRGSGGAQEQFF. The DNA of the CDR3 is TGTGCCAGCAGCCAACGGGGTAGCGGGGGGGCCCAGGAGCAGTTCTTC.

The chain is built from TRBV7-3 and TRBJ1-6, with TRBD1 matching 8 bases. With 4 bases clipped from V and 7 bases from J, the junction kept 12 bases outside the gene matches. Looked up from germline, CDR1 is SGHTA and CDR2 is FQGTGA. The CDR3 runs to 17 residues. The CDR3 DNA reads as TGTGCCAGCAGCTCCAGGGGGCGCGGCGAGTTGAATTCACCCCTCCACTTT. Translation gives CASSSRGRGELNSPLHF.

CDR3 amino acids: CASSVSAGQGHETQYF. CDR3 nucleotides: TGTGCCAGCAGCGTATCAGCCGGACAGGGACATGAGACCCAGTACTTC. J is TRBJ2-5 and V is TRBV9, with 8 bases that match TRBD1. The V gene end was trimmed by 1 base and the J gene end by 5 bases; junction bases not matched to a gene: 10. CDR3 size: 16 residues. The germline V gene has CDR1 SGDLS and CDR2 YYNGEE. The complete variable domain, with remaining parts taken from reference TRBV9 and TRBJ2-5, reads DSGVTQTPKHLITATGQRVTLRCSPRSGDLSVYWYQQSLDQGLQFLIQYYNGEERAKGNILERFSAQQFPDLHSELNLSSLELGDSALYFCASSVSAGQGHETQYFGPGTRLLVL.

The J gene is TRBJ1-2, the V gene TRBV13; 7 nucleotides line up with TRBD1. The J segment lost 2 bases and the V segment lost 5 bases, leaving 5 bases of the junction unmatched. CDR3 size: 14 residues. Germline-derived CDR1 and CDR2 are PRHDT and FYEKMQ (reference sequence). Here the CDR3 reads CASSPATGNYGYTF. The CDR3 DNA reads TGTGCCAGCAGCCCCGCGACAGGGAACTATGGCTACACCTTC.

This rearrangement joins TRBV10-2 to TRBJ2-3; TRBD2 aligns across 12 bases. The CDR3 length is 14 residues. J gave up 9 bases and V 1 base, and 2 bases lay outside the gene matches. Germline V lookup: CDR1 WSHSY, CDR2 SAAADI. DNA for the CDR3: TGCGCCAGCAGTGAGTGGCTAGCGGGAGGGACGCAGTATTTT. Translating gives CASSEWLAGGTQYF.

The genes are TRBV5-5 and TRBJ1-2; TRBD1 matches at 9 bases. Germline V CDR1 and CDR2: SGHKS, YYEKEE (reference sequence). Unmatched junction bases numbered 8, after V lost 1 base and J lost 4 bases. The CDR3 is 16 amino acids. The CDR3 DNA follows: TGTGCCAGCAGCTTGTACGGGACAGGGCAATTCTATGGCTACACCTTC. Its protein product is CASSLYGTGQFYGYTF.

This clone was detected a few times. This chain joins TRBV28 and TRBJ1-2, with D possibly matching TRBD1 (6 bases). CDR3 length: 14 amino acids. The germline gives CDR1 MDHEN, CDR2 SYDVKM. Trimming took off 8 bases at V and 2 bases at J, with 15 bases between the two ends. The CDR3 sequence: CASHQGFSNYGYTF. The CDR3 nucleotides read TGTGCCAGCCATCAGGGGTTTTCGAACTATGGCTACACCTTC.

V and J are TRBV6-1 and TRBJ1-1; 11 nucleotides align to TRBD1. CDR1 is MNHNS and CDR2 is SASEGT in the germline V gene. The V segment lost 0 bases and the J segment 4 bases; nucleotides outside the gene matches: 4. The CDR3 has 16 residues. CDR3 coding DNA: TGTGCCAGCAGTGAAGCCGGACAGGGGGCCAGCACTGAAGCTTTCTTT. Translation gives CASSEAGQGASTEAFF.

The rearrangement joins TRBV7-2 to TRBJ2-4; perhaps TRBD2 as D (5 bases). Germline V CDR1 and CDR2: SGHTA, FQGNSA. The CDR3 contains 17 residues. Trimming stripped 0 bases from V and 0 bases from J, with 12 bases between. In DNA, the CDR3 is TGTGCCAGCAGCTTAGCTGTTGGGGAGCTAGCCAAAAACATTCAGTACTTC. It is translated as CASSLAVGELAKNIQYF.